Included here is one T cell receptor beta chain sequence, with context. The data stem from a study of T cell changes during pregnancy in multiple sclerosis. This table comes from immunoSEQ multiplex PCR, and its TCRdb copy is limited to in-frame clones, with some not included. Of tens of thousands of clones listed, around nine tenths were seen once; the top ten hold about 0.4%. There are 13 residues in the CDR3. Trimming shortened V by 9 bases and J by 6 bases, and 15 bases separated the two germline ends. Germline V CDR1 and CDR2: PRHDT, FYEKMQ (reference sequence). The material sequenced was CD4+ T cells from peripheral blood mononuclear cells, taken before pregnancy. The source of this sequence is a female donor with multiple sclerosis, enrolled in a pregnancy study. The rearrangement links TRBV13 to TRBJ2-1; D is ambiguous. CDR3 nucleotides: TGTGCCAGTTCATACCGTCCGGGCAATGAGCAGTTCTTC. This encodes CASSYRPGNEQFF.